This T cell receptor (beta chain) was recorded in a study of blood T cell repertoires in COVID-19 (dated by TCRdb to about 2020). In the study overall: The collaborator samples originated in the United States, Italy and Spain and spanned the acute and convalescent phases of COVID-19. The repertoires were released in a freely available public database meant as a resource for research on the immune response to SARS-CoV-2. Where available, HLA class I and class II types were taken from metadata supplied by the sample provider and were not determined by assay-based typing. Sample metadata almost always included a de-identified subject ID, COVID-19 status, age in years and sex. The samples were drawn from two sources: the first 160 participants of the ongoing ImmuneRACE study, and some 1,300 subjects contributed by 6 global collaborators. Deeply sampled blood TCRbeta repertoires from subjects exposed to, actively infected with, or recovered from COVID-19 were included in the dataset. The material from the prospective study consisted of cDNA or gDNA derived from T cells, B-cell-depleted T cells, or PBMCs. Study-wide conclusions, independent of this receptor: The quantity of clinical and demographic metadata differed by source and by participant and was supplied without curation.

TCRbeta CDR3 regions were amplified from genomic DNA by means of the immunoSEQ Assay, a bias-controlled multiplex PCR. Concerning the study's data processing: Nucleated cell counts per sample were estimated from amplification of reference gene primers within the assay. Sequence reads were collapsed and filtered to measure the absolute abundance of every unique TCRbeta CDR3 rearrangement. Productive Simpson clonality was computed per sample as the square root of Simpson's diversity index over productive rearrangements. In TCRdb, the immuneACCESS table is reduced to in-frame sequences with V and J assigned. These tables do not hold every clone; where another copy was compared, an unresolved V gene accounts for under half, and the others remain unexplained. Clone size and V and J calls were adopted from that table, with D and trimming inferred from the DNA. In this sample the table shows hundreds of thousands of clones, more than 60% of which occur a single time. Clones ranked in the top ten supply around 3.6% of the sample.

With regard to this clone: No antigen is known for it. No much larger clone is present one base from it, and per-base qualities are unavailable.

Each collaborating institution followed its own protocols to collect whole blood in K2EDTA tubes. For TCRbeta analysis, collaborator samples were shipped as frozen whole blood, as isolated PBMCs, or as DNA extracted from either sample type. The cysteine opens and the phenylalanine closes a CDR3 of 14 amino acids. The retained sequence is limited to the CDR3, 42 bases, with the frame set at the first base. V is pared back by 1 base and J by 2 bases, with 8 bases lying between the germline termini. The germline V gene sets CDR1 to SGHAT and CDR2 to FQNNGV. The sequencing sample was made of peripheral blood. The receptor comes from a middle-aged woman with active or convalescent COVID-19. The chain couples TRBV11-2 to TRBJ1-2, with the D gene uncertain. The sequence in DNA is TGTGCCAGCAGCTTAGGGTACAGCAACTATGGCTACACCTTC. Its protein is CASSLGYSNYGYTF.